The clone carrying this T cell receptor beta chain was observed once. No antigen is known for it. Every donor, a Caucasian adult, lived in Nashville, Tennessee. This sample is drawn from a study of shared clonotypes between healthy human individuals. Notes on the study in general: It was anticipated that sequencing depth would influence how many clonotypes donors shared. A handful of donors shared about 5% of their naive CD4 clonotypes.

Using roughly 180 ng DNA, approximately 30,000 T cell genomes, the sorted-subset replicate PCRs were run. TCRdb keeps only in-frame clones here, not all; method: immunoSEQ multiplex PCR. Among roughly 1 million clones, approximately 68% were seen once, and the ten largest hold approximately 1.5%. CDR3 length: 12 amino acids. The V end lost 3 bases, the J end lost 10 bases, and 7 bases lay between the germline ends. Germline V gives CDR1 WSHSY, CDR2 SAAADI. The receptor was isolated from a man aged 18 to 29 in good health. The specimen sequenced was memory CD4+ T cells sorted from blood. Described subset: CD45RA-negative fraction. This sequence joins TRBV10-2 and TRBJ1-6; D is ambiguous. The CDR3 protein is CASSDPVSPLHF. CDR3 DNA: TGCGCCAGCAGTGACCCTGTGTCACCCCTCCACTTT.